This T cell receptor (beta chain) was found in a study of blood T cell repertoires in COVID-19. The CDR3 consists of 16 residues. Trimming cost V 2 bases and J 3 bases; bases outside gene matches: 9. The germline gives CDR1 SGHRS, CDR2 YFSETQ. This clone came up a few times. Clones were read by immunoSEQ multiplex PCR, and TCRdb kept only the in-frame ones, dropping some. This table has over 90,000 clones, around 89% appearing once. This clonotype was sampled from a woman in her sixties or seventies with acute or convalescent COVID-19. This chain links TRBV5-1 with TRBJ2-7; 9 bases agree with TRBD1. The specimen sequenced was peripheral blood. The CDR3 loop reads CASSFPGQGLNYEQYF. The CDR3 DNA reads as TGCGCCAGCAGCTTTCCCGGACAGGGGTTGAACTACGAGCAGTACTTC.